Following are 5 T cell receptor beta chains from one sample sequenced in a study of Tregs in tolerant kidney transplant recipients. The nonmyeloablative bone marrow transplants came from related graft donors, with transient mixed chimerism. Generated by immunoSEQ multiplex PCR, the TCRdb table keeps only in-frame clones and is missing some. The sample holds approximately 81,000 clones, 91% seen once. The starting material was CD4+ T cells from blood (PBMCs), obtained 24 months after the transplant. The receptors were sampled from a human patient who received a combined kidney and bone marrow transplant. Some T cells may be graft donor cells.

The chain carries TRBV5-8 and TRBJ2-3; D gene ambiguous. The ends were cut back, 5 bases at V and 0 bases at J, with 22 bases in the middle. Germline V lookup: CDR1 SGHTS, CDR2 YDEGEE. The CDR3 is 18 amino acids. Here the CDR3 DNA reads TGTGCCAGCAGGCGTCGGAGAACCCGAGGCCCTAGCACAGATACGCAGTATTTT. This codes for CASRRRRTRGPSTDTQYF.

V gene TRBV4-2 combines with J gene TRBJ2-3, with 8 bases lining up with TRBD2. Germline loops: CDR1 LGHNA, CDR2 YNFKEQ. This CDR3 is 17 amino acids long. J lost 0 bases, V lost 1 base, and 6 bases had no gene match. CDR3 bases: TGTGCCAGCAGCCAAGTTGGATCGGGGGGGAGCACAGATACGCAGTATTTT. Translated: CASSQVGSGGSTDTQYF.

This chain joins TRBV18 and TRBJ2-3; weak D call: TRBD2 (6 bases). Germline assignment: CDR1 KGHSH and CDR2 LQKENI. The germline V and J ends were trimmed by 3 bases and 6 bases, with 10 bases remaining between them. The CDR3 sequence is 13 residues long. CDR3 nucleotides: TGTGCCAGCTCACCGGGGGGATTGGATACGCAGTATTTT. The encoded protein is CASSPGGLDTQYF.

V and J are TRBV7-8 and TRBJ2-7, with no clear D. Germline V lookup: CDR1 SGHVS, CDR2 FQNEAQ. V was clipped by 6 bases and J by 2 bases, with 14 bases between them. The CDR3 contains 14 residues. CDR3 region: CASRLFSETYEQYF. Here the CDR3 DNA reads TGTGCCAGCAGATTGTTTTCAGAAACCTACGAGCAGTACTTC.

This rearrangement joins TRBV19 to TRBJ1-1; TRBD1 agrees at 9 bases. After removal of 9 bases from V and 8 bases from J, the junction contained 19 bases not matched to a gene. The CDR3 spans 16 residues. Germline values: CDR1 LNHDA, CDR2 SQIVND (reference sequence). The CDR3 bases are TGTGCCAGCCGGAGGACCCAAGACAGGGGGAGGTCGGAAGCTTTCTTT. Its protein product is CASRRTQDRGRSEAFF.